The rows below give T cell receptor beta chains drawn from one sample of a study of cytotoxic CD8 clonotypes in ibrutinib-treated CLL. Generated by immunoSEQ multiplex PCR, the TCRdb table keeps only in-frame clones and is missing some. The data show 250,000 to 350,000 clones, with 65% to 85% seen just once and about 6% held by the top ten. The specimen comprised PBMCs, sampled at disease progression, from a patient treated with ibrutinib. Receptor source: a human donor with chronic lymphocytic leukemia. CDR3s include the opening cysteine and the closing phenylalanine or tryptophan. A D gene is named only where the DNA matches it firmly. Some rows have no size entry. The others give once, few or many, or a class for an expanded clone.

>-|TRBV10-3|-|TRBJ2-3
TGTGCCATCAGTCCCCCCGCGAGTGGAACAGATACGCAGTATTTT
CAISPPASGTDTQYF
>-|TRBV5-5|-|TRBJ1-5
TGTGCCAGCAGCCGAAAGGCGACGGGAAACCCTGGGCGCCAGCATTTT
CASSRKATGNPGRQHF
>-|TRBV6-6|-|TRBJ2-2
TGTGCCAGCAGCCACGGGGGGCGGGAGCTGTTTTTT
CASSHGGRELFF
>-|TRBV5-4|TRBD2|TRBJ2-7
TGTGCCAGCAGCTGGGGGGGAAACGAGCAGTACTTC
CASSWGGNEQYF
>-|TRBV4-1|-|TRBJ1-6
TGCGCCAGCAGCCAAGGGACAGCCAGAAATTCACCCCTCCACTTT
CASSQGTARNSPLHF
>-|TRBV6-5|TRBD2|TRBJ2-5
TGTGCCAGCAGTTACGCCCTTGGGGGGGTAGAGACCCAGTACTTC
CASSYALGGVETQYF
>-|TRBV29-1|-|TRBJ2-7
TGCAGCGTAGAAACCGGGAGCACCTACGAGCAGTACTTC
CSVETGSTYEQYF
>few|TRBV6-6|-|TRBJ1-3
TGTGCCAGCAGTTACAGGGAATCTGGAAACACCATATATTTT
CASSYRESGNTIYF
>-|TRBV11-3|TRBD1|TRBJ2-7
TGTGCCAGCAGCTCGGGACAGGGGTACTACGAGCAGTACTTC
CASSSGQGYYEQYF
>-|TRBV11-3|TRBD1|TRBJ1-1
TGTGCCAGCAGCTCGGGACAGGGGATCACTGAAGCTTTCTTT
CASSSGQGITEAFF
>once|TRBV6-1|TRBD1|TRBJ1-2
TGTGCCAGCAGTAAGGACAGGGCTGATATCTATGGCTACACCTTC
CASSKDRADIYGYTF
>-|TRBV4-1|-|TRBJ2-5
TGCGCCAGCAGCCAAGCCCTTTGGGGACCCCACCAAGAGACCCAGTACTTC
CASSQALWGPHQETQYF
>-|TRBV19|-|TRBJ1-5
TGTGCCAGTAGTATTTTGGCTAGCAATCAGCCCCAGCATTTT
CASSILASNQPQHF
>-|TRBV4-3|TRBD1|TRBJ2-5
TGCGCCAGCAGCCATGGGACAGGGGGCGCTTTACAAGAGACCCAGTACTTC
CASSHGTGGALQETQYF
>once|TRBV5-1|TRBD1|TRBJ1-2
TGCGCCAGCAGCTGGGGGACAGGGGCGAACTATGGCTACACCTTC
CASSWGTGANYGYTF
>-|TRBV4-1|TRBD1|TRBJ1-2
TGCGCCAGCAGCCAAGGGGCGGGACAGGGCTACACCTTC
CASSQGAGQGYTF
>-|TRBV7-9|-|TRBJ1-1
TGTGCCAGCAGCTTATTCCGGGGGATGAACACTGAAGCTTTCTTT
CASSLFRGMNTEAFF
>-|TRBV27|-|TRBJ1-2
TGTGCCAGCAGTCCCGTCCAGACTAACTATGGCTACACCTTC
CASSPVQTNYGYTF
>-|TRBV9|-|TRBJ2-5
TGTGCCAGCAGCGTAGGGGGTTTTCAAGAGACCCAGTACTTC
CASSVGGFQETQYF
>few|TRBV6-5|TRBD1|TRBJ1-2
TGTGCCAGCAGCAAACAGGGGAACTATGGCTACACCTTC
CASSKQGNYGYTF
>-|TRBV15|-|TRBJ1-1
TGTGCCACCAGCAGAGATACTGAAGCTTTCTTT
CATSRDTEAFF
>-|TRBV18|-|TRBJ2-1
TGTGCCAGCTGTTCGGGCAATGAGCAGTTCTTC
CASCSGNEQFF
>once|TRBV28|TRBD1|TRBJ2-7
TGTGCCAGCAGTCTTATAACCGGGACAGGGAATATTTACGAGCAGTACTTC
CASSLITGTGNIYEQYF
>-|TRBV6-1|-|TRBJ1-2
TGTGCCAGCAGGGGATATAACTATGGCTACACCTTC
CASRGYNYGYTF
>-|TRBV4-1|TRBD2|TRBJ2-2
TGCGCCAGCAGCCCTGGACTAGCCTTGTCGTCGAACACCGGGGAGCTGTTTTTT
CASSPGLALSSNTGELFF
>-|TRBV10-3|TRBD2|TRBJ2-1
TGTGCCATCAGTCCAGCTGGCAGCGGGAGTTCGTATGAGCAGTTCTTC
CAISPAGSGSSYEQFF
>-|TRBV28|TRBD1|TRBJ2-6
TGTGCCAGCAGTTCCGGGACAGGATTGTCTGGGGCCAACGTCCTGACTTTC
CASSSGTGLSGANVLTF
>-|TRBV4-1|TRBD1|TRBJ2-7
TGCGCCAGCAGCCAACGGACAGGGGGATTCTCCTACGAGCAGTACTTC
CASSQRTGGFSYEQYF
>once|TRBV15|-|TRBJ2-1
TGTGCCACCAGCCCGTATAGATACAATGAGCAGTTCTTC
CATSPYRYNEQFF
>-|TRBV18|-|TRBJ2-5
TGTGCCAGCTCGCGGGACAGAAAAGAGACCCAGTACTTC
CASSRDRKETQYF
>few|TRBV7-2|-|TRBJ2-3
TGTGCCAGCAGCTTATGGCCGCGTTGGGGGGCCGCGGATACGCAGTATTTT
CASSLWPRWGAADTQYF
>-|TRBV5-1|TRBD2|TRBJ2-3
TGCGCCAGCAGCTTGGAAGGATCGGGACTAGCGGGAGGGCCCCGCACAGATACGCAGTATTTT
CASSLEGSGLAGGPRTDTQYF
>-|TRBV9|-|TRBJ2-2
TGTGCCAGCAGCGCGCTTCTTAGTACCGGGGAGCTGTTTTTT
CASSALLSTGELFF
>-|TRBV7-2|-|TRBJ2-7
TGTGCCAGCAGCTTAACTGGCAGCTCCTACGAGCAGTACTTC
CASSLTGSSYEQYF
>-|TRBV7-8|-|TRBJ1-5
TGTGCCAGCAGCCCCGACAGGTACAATCAGCCCCAGCATTTT
CASSPDRYNQPQHF
>-|TRBV18|TRBD1|TRBJ1-2
TGTGCCAGCTCACCGGTAGGGGGCTCTTTTGCATCCGACTACACCTTC
CASSPVGGSFASDYTF
>-|TRBV5-4|TRBD2|TRBJ2-1
TGTGCCAGCAGCTTTAGCGGGAGGGCCATCGATGAGCAGTTCTTC
CASSFSGRAIDEQFF
>-|TRBV7-8|-|TRBJ1-5
TGTGCCAGCAGCGCCCCATCGGGGGGCAATCAGCCCCAGCATTTT
CASSAPSGGNQPQHF
>once|TRBV29-1|TRBD1|TRBJ1-2
TGCAGCGTTGACTCAGGGGGCTACTATGGCTACACCTTC
CSVDSGGYYGYTF
>-|TRBV9|TRBD1|TRBJ2-5
TGTGCCAGCGGTTGGGGGACAGGGGGCGCCGGGGAGACCCAGTACTTC
CASGWGTGGAGETQYF
>once|TRBV11-1|-|TRBJ1-1
TGTGCCAGCAGCACAATAATGACATTTAACACTGAAGCTTTCTTT
CASSTIMTFNTEAFF
>-|TRBV9|TRBD1|TRBJ1-6
TGTGCCAGCAGCAGAGGGACAGGGTCAACACCCCTCCACTTT
CASSRGTGSTPLHF
>-|TRBV10-3|-|TRBJ1-2
TGTGCCATCAGGGGGGGTGACAGCTCCCCAAACTATGGCTACACCTTC
CAIRGGDSSPNYGYTF
>-|TRBV7-2|-|TRBJ1-4
TGTGCCAGCAGCCCTGCCGGGAGCGAAAAACTGTTTTTT
CASSPAGSEKLFF
>-|TRBV6-5|-|TRBJ1-5
TGTGCCAGCAGTTACTCGGGCACAGGGAGGCAGCCCCAGCATTTT
CASSYSGTGRQPQHF
>-|TRBV7-8|-|TRBJ2-3
TGTGCCAGCAGTCCGGTTCGGGGAGATACGCAGTATTTT
CASSPVRGDTQYF
>-|TRBV10-3|-|TRBJ1-6
TGTGCCATCAGTGAGTCGAGCGGGAGGAATTCACCCCTCCACTTT
CAISESSGRNSPLHF
>-|TRBV5-4|-|TRBJ1-2
TGTGCCAGCAGCCCTCATACTTATGGCTACACCTTC
CASSPHTYGYTF
>-|TRBV6-5|-|TRBJ1-2
TGTGCCAGCAGTTACTCTCAGGCCAGGCAAATCTATGGCTACACCTTC
CASSYSQARQIYGYTF
>few|TRBV6-5|-|TRBJ1-6
TGTGCCAGCAGTTACTCCCTGGGTCAACCCCTCCACTTT
CASSYSLGQPLHF
>-|TRBV30|-|TRBJ2-6
TGTGCCTGGAGTCGTTCTTGCCCCCGAGGAATAAGCTCTGGGGCCAACGTCCTGACTTTC
CAWSRSCPRGISSGANVLTF
>-|TRBV19|-|TRBJ2-7
TGTGCCAGTAGTATGGGGGCTACGACGGTGTACGAGCAGTACTTC
CASSMGATTVYEQYF
>once|TRBV19|-|TRBJ1-5
TGTGCCACTAGTTGGAGCCATAGCAATCAGCCCCAGCATTTT
CATSWSHSNQPQHF
>-|TRBV9|TRBD1|TRBJ1-2
TGTGCCAGCAGCGCCACTGTGCAGGGGGGTGGCTACACCTTC
CASSATVQGGGYTF